Shown below are 2 T cell receptor beta chains from a single sample sequenced in a study of control samples from healthy donors and cancer patients. Generated by immunoSEQ multiplex PCR, the TCRdb table keeps only in-frame clones and is missing some. Seen here are fewer than 40,000 clones, approximately 94% observed once, and the top ten hold about 1.5%. The sequenced material came from PBMCs. These TCRs come from a man aged 35-49 years with colorectal cancer.

V gene TRBV7-8 combines with J gene TRBJ1-1; D is undetermined. Germline V gives CDR1 SGHVS, CDR2 FQNEAQ. With 5 bases removed from V and 4 bases from J, the gap between germline ends came to 8 bases. CDR3 length: 12 amino acids. DNA for the CDR3: TGTGCCAGCAGCCTAACTCGCACTGAAGCTTTCTTT. Its translation: CASSLTRTEAFF.

The chain recombines TRBV15 with TRBJ2-7; 8 nucleotides match TRBD2. V shed 0 bases, J shed 0 bases, and the junction held 7 bases outside the gene matches. The CDR3 is 17 residues long. Germline V gives CDR1 LNHNV, CDR2 YYDKDF (reference sequence). Here the CDR3 DNA reads TGTGCCACCAGCAGAGATGGCCCTGGGACTAGCTCCTACGAGCAGTACTTC. It codes for CATSRDGPGTSSYEQYF.